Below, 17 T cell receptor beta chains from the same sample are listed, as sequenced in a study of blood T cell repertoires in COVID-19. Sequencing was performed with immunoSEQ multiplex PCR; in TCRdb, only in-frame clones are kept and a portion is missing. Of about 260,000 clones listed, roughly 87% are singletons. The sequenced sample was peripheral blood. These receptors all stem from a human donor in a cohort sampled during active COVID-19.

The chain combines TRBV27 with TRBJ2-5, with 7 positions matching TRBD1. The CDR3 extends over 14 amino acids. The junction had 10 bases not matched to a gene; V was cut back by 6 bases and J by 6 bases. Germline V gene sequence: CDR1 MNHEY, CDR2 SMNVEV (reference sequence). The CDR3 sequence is CASSLDRRLQTQYF. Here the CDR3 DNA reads TGTGCCAGCAGCCTGGACAGGCGCCTCCAGACCCAGTACTTC.

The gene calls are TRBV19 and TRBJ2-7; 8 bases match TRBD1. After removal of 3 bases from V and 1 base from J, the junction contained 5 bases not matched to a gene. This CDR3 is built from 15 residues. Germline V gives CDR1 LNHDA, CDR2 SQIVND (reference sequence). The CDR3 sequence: CASSIRGPRSYEQYF. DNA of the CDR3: TGTGCCAGTAGTATCAGGGGGCCCAGATCCTACGAGCAGTACTTC.

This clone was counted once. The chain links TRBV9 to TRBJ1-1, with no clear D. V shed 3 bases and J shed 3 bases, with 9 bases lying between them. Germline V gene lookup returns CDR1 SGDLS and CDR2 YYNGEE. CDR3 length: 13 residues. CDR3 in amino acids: CASSAVRDTEAFF. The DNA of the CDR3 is TGTGCCAGCAGCGCCGTCCGTGACACTGAAGCTTTCTTT.

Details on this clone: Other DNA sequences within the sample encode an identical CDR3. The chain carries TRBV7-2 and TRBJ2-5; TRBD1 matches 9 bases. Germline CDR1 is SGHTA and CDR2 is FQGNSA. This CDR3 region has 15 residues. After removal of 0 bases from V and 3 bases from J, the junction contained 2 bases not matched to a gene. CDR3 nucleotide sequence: TGTGCCAGCAGCTTAGCCGGGACAGGGAAAGAGACCCAGTACTTC. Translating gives CASSLAGTGKETQYF.

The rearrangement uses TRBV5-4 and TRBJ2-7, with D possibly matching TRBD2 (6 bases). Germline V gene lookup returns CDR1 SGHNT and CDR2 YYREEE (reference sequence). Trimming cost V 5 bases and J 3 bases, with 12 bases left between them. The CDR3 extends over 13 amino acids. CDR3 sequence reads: CASSFRRGYEQYF. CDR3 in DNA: TGTGCCAGCAGTTTCCGGCGGGGCTACGAGCAGTACTTC.

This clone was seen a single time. CDR3 sequence (DNA): TGCAGTGCTAGTAAAGGGGGTGAAAAACTGTTTTTT. This encodes CSASKGGEKLFF. V gene TRBV20-1 combines with J gene TRBJ1-4, with D possibly matching TRBD1 (6 bases). Germline-derived CDR1 and CDR2 are DFQATT and SNEGSKA (reference sequence). V lost 3 bases, J lost 7 bases, and 9 bases lay in between. The CDR3 loop spans 12 amino acids.

The CDR3 nucleotides read TGTGCCAGCAGCCTAGCGGGAGGGCCAGGGGAGCAGTTCTTC. Translation gives CASSLAGGPGEQFF. The chain uses TRBV6-2 or TRBV6-3 and TRBJ2-1, with 12 bases matching TRBD2. This CDR3 region has 14 residues. The V gene's germline CDR1 is MNHEY and CDR2 SVGEGT. The trim removed 6 bases at V and 10 bases at J, leaving 7 bases unmatched.

The CDR3 DNA reads TGTGCCAGTAGTATACAACAGGGGCGGGACACTGAAGCTTTCTTT. It yields the protein CASSIQQGRDTEAFF. V and J are TRBV19 and TRBJ1-1, with 7 bases identical to TRBD1. The V gene's germline CDR1 is LNHDA and CDR2 SQIVND (reference sequence). The CDR3 length is 15 residues. V gave up 2 bases and J gave up 3 bases; unmatched junction bases: 6.

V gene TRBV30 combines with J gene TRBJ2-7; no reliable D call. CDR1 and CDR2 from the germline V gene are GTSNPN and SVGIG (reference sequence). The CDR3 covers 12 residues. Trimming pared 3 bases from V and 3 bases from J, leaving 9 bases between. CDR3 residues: CAWSSTYYEQYF. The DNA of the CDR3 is TGTGCCTGGAGCTCTACCTACTACGAGCAGTACTTC.

CDR3 region: CASSLAGQGNQPQHF. The CDR3 region has the DNA TGCGCCAGCAGCTTGGCGGGACAGGGCAATCAGCCCCAGCATTTT. The chain couples TRBV5-1 to TRBJ1-5; 8 bases map to TRBD1. V lost 0 bases, J lost 2 bases, and 1 base stayed unmatched. This CDR3 has 15 amino acids. CDR1 is SGHRS, CDR2 YFSETQ, per germline.

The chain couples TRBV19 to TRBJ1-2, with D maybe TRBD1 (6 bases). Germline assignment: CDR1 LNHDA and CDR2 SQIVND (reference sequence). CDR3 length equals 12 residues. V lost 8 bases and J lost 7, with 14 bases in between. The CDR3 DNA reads TGTGCCAGTTCAAAACAGGGAGTTGGCTACACCTTC. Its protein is CASSKQGVGYTF.

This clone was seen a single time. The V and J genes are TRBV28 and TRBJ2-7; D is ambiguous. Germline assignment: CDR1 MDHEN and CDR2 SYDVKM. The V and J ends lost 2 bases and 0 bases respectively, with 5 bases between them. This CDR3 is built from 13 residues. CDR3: CASSLGSSYEQYF. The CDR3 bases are TGTGCCAGCAGTTTAGGCAGCTCCTACGAGCAGTACTTC.

The CDR3 here is CASSLVATGASYEQYF. CDR3 in DNA: TGTGCCAGCAGTTTGGTCGCGACAGGCGCTTCCTACGAGCAGTACTTC. The J gene is TRBJ2-7, the V gene TRBV28, with D possibly TRBD1 on 6 matching bases. Trimming shortened V by 3 bases and J by 1 base, and 16 bases separated the two germline ends. Germline CDR1 and CDR2: MDHEN and SYDVKM. The CDR3 extends over 16 amino acids.

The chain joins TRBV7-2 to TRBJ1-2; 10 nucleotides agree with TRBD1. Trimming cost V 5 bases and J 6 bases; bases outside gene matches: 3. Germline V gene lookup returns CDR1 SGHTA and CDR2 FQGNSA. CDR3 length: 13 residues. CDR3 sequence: CASSPDRGDGYTF. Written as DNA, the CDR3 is TGTGCCAGCAGCCCGGACAGGGGGGATGGCTACACCTTC.

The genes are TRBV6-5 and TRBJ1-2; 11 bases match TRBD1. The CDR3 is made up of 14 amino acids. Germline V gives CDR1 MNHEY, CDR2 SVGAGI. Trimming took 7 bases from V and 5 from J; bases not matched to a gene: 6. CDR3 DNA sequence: TGTGCCAGCACCCAGGGACAGGGGGTATATGGCTACACCTTC. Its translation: CASTQGQGVYGYTF.

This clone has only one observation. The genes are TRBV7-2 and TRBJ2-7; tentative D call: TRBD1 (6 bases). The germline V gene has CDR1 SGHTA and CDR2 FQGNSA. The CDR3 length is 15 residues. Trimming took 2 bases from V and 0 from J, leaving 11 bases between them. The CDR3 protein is CASSLRDTYSYEQYF. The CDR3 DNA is TGTGCCAGCAGCTTAAGGGACACTTACTCCTACGAGCAGTACTTC.

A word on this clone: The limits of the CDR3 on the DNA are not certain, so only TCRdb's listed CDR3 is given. The CDR3: CASSSSGQGLGETQYF. The chain employs TRBV6-5 and TRBJ2-5; no DNA check was done on the table's D call, TRBD1. Germline V gene lookup returns CDR1 MNHEY and CDR2 SVGAGI. The CDR3 region is 16 residues in length, termini included.